What follows are 22 T cell receptor beta chains derived from one specimen sequenced in a study of T cell responses to AZD1222 COVID-19 vaccine. The protocol was immunoSEQ multiplex PCR, while the TCRdb copy is restricted to in-frame clones and leaves out a portion. The table lists around 80,000 clones, approximately 83% of them singletons. Sequenced here: peripheral blood, sampled 28 days after the second AZD1222 dose. The receptors shown here come from an adult who received the AZD1222 COVID-19 vaccine.

The V call is TRBV11-2, the J call TRBJ1-6, with D tentatively TRBD1 (5 bases). With 1 base removed from V and 9 bases from J, the gap between germline ends came to 10 bases. The CDR3 sequence is 14 residues long. CDR1 and CDR2 from the germline V gene are SGHAT and FQNNGV. DNA for the CDR3: TGTGCCAGCAGCTTAGTGTCGACAGTTTCACCCCTCCACTTT. Translating it yields CASSLVSTVSPLHF. The variable domain in full, with the rest retrieved from reference TRBV11-2 and TRBJ1-6, is EAGVAQSPRYKIIEKRQSVAFWCNPISGHATLYWYQQILGQGPKLLIQFQNNGVVDDSQLPKDRFSAERLKGVDSTLKIQPAKLEDSAVYLCASSLVSTVSPLHFGNGTRLTVT.

The rearrangement uses TRBV12-3 or TRBV12-4 and TRBJ1-1; D ambiguous. CDR3 size: 12 residues. With 10 bases removed from V and 1 base from J, the gap between germline ends came to 10 bases. The DNA of the CDR3 is TGTGCCACCTCTGACCCGAACACTGAAGCTTTCTTT. Amino acid sequence: CATSDPNTEAFF.

The chain has TRBV7-2 and TRBJ1-1, with D perhaps matching TRBD1 (6 bases). This CDR3 has 15 residues. The V end lost 4 bases, the J end lost 0 bases, and 12 bases lay between the germline ends. The V gene's germline CDR1 is SGHTA and CDR2 FQGNSA. The CDR3 loop reads CASSSGQPLNTEAFF. Here the CDR3 DNA reads TGTGCCAGCAGCTCCGGACAGCCCTTGAACACTGAAGCTTTCTTT.

The CDR3 spells CASFRMPGYMNEQFF. Here the CDR3 DNA reads TGCGCCAGTTTTCGCATGCCAGGTTACATGAATGAGCAGTTCTTC. The chain is built from TRBV5-1 and TRBJ2-1, with D uncertain. This CDR3 has 15 residues. Trimming pared 8 bases from V and 7 bases from J, leaving 22 bases between. CDR1 is SGHRS and CDR2 is YFSETQ in the germline V gene.

The sample holds one count of this clone. V and J are TRBV4-2 and TRBJ2-2; tentative D call: TRBD1 (5 bases). Germline V gene lookup returns CDR1 LGHNA and CDR2 YNFKEQ. V was shortened by 7 bases and J by 4 bases, with 16 bases between the two germline ends. CDR3 length: 15 amino acids. CDR3 protein: CASKGAIGGTGELFF. In nucleotides, the CDR3 is TGTGCCAGCAAAGGGGCAATCGGTGGCACCGGGGAGCTGTTTTTT.

A few counts support this clone. This sequence joins TRBV7-2 and TRBJ2-1; 12 bases fit TRBD2. The CDR3 has 16 amino acids. The trim removed 1 base at V and 12 bases at J, leaving 10 bases unmatched. The germline gives CDR1 SGHTA, CDR2 FQGNSA. DNA for the CDR3: TGTGCCAGCAGCTTAGTACTAGCGGGAGGAGGGCAAAGGCAGTTCTTC. This gives the protein CASSLVLAGGGQRQFF.

The CDR3, as DNA: TGCGCCAGCAGCCAAGTGGGGGCAGATACGCAGTATTTT. This translates into CASSQVGADTQYF. V gene TRBV4-1 combines with J gene TRBJ2-3, with D tentatively TRBD1 or TRBD2 (5 bases each). Trimming left V 1 base short and J 4 bases short, with 6 bases between. This CDR3 has 13 amino acids. The V gene's germline CDR1 is MGHRA and CDR2 YSYEKL.

This clone was detected once. The J gene is TRBJ1-5, the V gene TRBV29-1, with D perhaps TRBD1 (5 bases). From germline, CDR1 is SQVTM and CDR2 ANQGSEA. The CDR3 consists of 14 residues. V was cut by 5 bases and J by 6 bases, with 17 bases left in between. In DNA form, the CDR3 reads TGCAGCGTTCAGGTCCCGGGGGAGGGTCAGCCCCAGCATTTT. Amino acids: CSVQVPGEGQPQHF.

The chain links TRBV5-4 to TRBJ1-2; D gene uncertain. The CDR3 has 14 amino acids. Germline-derived CDR1 and CDR2 are SGHNT and YYREEE (reference sequence). Trimming left V 0 bases short and J 8 bases short, with 14 bases between. The CDR3 loop reads CASSLGTLQYGYTF. The CDR3 coding sequence is TGTGCCAGCAGCTTGGGGACCCTACAGTACGGCTACACCTTC.

This chain uses TRBV10-3 with TRBJ2-7; TRBD1 aligns across 7 bases. V lost 6 bases to trimming and J lost 3 bases; unmatched junction nucleotides: 5. The CDR3 runs to 13 residues. Germline V gives CDR1 ENHRY, CDR2 SYGVKD. CDR3 amino acids: CAIRPGQNYEQYF. The DNA of the CDR3 is TGTGCCATCAGACCGGGACAGAACTACGAGCAGTACTTC.

The chain couples TRBV10-2 to TRBJ2-1; 13 bases are shared with TRBD2. The CDR3 totals 14 residues. Unmatched junction bases numbered 5, after V lost 8 bases and J lost 7 bases. Germline V gives CDR1 WSHSY, CDR2 SAAADI. CDR3 sequence reads: CASELAGGPNEQFF. The CDR3 DNA reads as TGCGCCAGCGAACTAGCGGGAGGGCCAAATGAGCAGTTCTTC.

The CDR3 loop reads CASSRRLAGAGETQYF. For the CDR3, the DNA is TGTGCCAGCAGCCGTAGACTAGCGGGAGCGGGGGAGACCCAGTACTTC. The chain has TRBV14 and TRBJ2-5; TRBD2 matches 12 bases. V gave up 4 bases and J gave up 5 bases; unmatched junction bases: 8. Germline V gene sequence: CDR1 SGHDN, CDR2 FVKESK. The CDR3 has 16 residues.

The chain combines TRBV4-3 with TRBJ1-2, with 7 nucleotides matching TRBD1. J gave up 1 base and V 3 bases, and 5 bases lay outside the gene matches. The germline V gene has CDR1 LGHNA and CDR2 YSLEER. The length of the CDR3 is 15 residues. The CDR3 sequence: CASSHSTGINYGYTF. The CDR3 DNA reads TGCGCCAGCAGCCATTCGACAGGGATTAACTATGGCTACACCTTC.

The chain links TRBV11-3 to TRBJ2-5, with 7 bases that match TRBD1. This CDR3 has 14 residues. CDR1 is SGHNT and CDR2 is YENEEA in the germline V gene. V shed 5 bases, J shed 5 bases, and the junction held 8 bases outside the gene matches. The CDR3 DNA sequence: TGTGCCAGCAGCATCACAGGGGCTGGGGAGACCCAGTACTTC. Amino acids: CASSITGAGETQYF.

This chain links TRBV5-1 with TRBJ1-2; D call uncertain. CDR3 length equals 14 residues. The germline CDR1 and CDR2 sequences are SGHRS and YFSETQ. Trimming stripped 2 bases from V and 5 bases from J, with 13 bases between. DNA for the CDR3: TGCGCCAGCAGCTTCGTAGACGGTCTTTATGGCTACACCTTC. Amino acids: CASSFVDGLYGYTF.

This chain links TRBV27 with TRBJ1-6, with D hard to call. Trimming removed 6 bases from V and 3 bases from J, with 12 bases in between. CDR1 MNHEY and CDR2 SMNVEV come from the germline V gene (reference sequence). The CDR3 sequence is 15 residues long. For the CDR3, the DNA is TGTGCCAGCAGGCCCGCGGGATTCTATAATTCACCCCTCCACTTT. Encoded protein: CASRPAGFYNSPLHF.

The chain has TRBV19 and TRBJ1-1; 8 bases align to TRBD1. The CDR3 has 15 amino acids. The germline V gene encodes CDR1 LNHDA and CDR2 SQIVND (reference sequence). Unmatched junction bases numbered 7, after V lost 3 bases and J lost 4 bases. The CDR3 loop reads CASSIADRVTTEAFF. The CDR3 DNA reads TGTGCCAGTAGTATCGCGGACAGGGTTACCACTGAAGCTTTCTTT.

This clone appeared once. This sequence joins TRBV5-4 and TRBJ1-2; 7 bases map to TRBD1. Trimming removed 0 bases from V and 4 bases from J; junction bases left unmatched: 3. The CDR3 has 14 amino acids. The germline V gene has CDR1 SGHNT and CDR2 YYREEE (reference sequence). CDR3 sequence (DNA): TGTGCCAGCAGCTTGGACCCAGGGGGCTATGGCTACACCTTC. This gives the protein CASSLDPGGYGYTF.

This rearrangement joins TRBV28 to TRBJ2-7; 8 nucleotides match TRBD2. This CDR3 contains 16 residues. The germline V gene encodes CDR1 MDHEN and CDR2 SYDVKM. V was clipped by 3 bases and J by 0 bases; unmatched bases: 7. DNA for the CDR3: TGTGCCAGCAGTTTTAAACTAGCGGAACTCTCCTACGAGCAGTACTTC. Translated, it gives CASSFKLAELSYEQYF. The full variable domain, completed using reference TRBV28 and TRBJ2-7, is DVKVTQSSRYLVKRTGEKVFLECVQDMDHENMFWYRQDPGLGLRLIYFSYDVKMKEKGDIPEGYSVSREKKERFSLILESASTNQTSMYLCASSFKLAELSYEQYFGPGTRLTVT.

The genes are TRBV5-4 and TRBJ1-3; D not resolved. The CDR3 runs 15 residues. CDR1 SGHNT and CDR2 YYREEE come from the germline V gene (reference sequence). V lost 0 bases and J lost 0, with 7 bases in between. CDR3 DNA sequence: TGTGCCAGCAGCTTGGGCAGAGCCTCTGGAAACACCATATATTTT. Encoded protein: CASSLGRASGNTIYF.

The table lists this clone with a few counts. This chain uses TRBV7-9 with TRBJ2-3; tentatively, D is TRBD1 (5 bases). V lost 5 bases, J lost 3 bases, and 15 bases lay in between. CDR1 and CDR2 from the germline V gene are SEHNR and FQNEAQ (reference sequence). The CDR3 is 15 residues long. The CDR3 DNA reads TGTGCCAGCAGCCTAGACGGCTCAGGGACAGATACGCAGTATTTT. Translated, it gives CASSLDGSGTDTQYF.

The V gene is TRBV5-4, the J gene TRBJ2-7; 7 bases match TRBD2. CDR1 and CDR2 (germline): SGHNT, YYREEE (reference sequence). The CDR3 covers 13 residues. V shed 2 bases, J shed 3 bases, and the junction held 2 bases outside the gene matches. The CDR3 coding sequence is TGTGCCAGCAGCTTCACTAGCGACTACGAGCAGTACTTC. Protein: CASSFTSDYEQYF.